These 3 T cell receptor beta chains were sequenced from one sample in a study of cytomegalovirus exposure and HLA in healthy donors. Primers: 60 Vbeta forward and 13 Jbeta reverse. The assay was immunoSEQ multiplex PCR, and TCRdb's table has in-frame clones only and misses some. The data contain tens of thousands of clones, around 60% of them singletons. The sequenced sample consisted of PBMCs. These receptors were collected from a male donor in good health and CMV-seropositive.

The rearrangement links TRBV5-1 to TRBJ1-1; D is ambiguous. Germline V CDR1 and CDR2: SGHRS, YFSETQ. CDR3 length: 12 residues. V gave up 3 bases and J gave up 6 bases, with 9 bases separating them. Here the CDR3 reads CASSSDGPEAFF. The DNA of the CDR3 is TGCGCCAGCAGCTCTGATGGGCCTGAAGCTTTCTTT.

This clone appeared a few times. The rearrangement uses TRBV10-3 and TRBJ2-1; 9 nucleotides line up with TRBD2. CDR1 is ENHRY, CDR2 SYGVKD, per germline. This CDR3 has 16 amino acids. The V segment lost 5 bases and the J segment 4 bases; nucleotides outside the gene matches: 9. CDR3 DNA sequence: TGTGCCATCAGTTCCCTGACTAGCGGCTCTTACAATGAGCAGTTCTTC. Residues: CAISSLTSGSYNEQFF.

The CDR3 nucleotides are TGTGCCAGCAGCGTAGTAGGGACTAACACCGGGGAGCTGTTTTTT. This sequence encodes CASSVVGTNTGELFF. The rearrangement joins TRBV9 to TRBJ2-2; possible D gene TRBD2, 6 bases. The V gene's germline CDR1 is SGDLS and CDR2 YYNGEE. CDR3 length: 15 residues. Trimming took off 0 bases at V and 2 bases at J, with 8 bases between the two ends.